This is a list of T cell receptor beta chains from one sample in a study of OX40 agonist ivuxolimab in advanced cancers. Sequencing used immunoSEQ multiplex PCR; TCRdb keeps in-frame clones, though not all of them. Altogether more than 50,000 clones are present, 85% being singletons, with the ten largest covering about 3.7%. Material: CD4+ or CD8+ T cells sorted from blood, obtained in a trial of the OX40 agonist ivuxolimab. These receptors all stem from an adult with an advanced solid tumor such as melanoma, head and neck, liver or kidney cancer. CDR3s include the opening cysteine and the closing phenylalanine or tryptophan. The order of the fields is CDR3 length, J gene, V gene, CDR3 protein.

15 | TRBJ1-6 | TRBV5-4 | CASSWTSLDNSPLHF
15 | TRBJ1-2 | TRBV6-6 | CASSYGARASDGYTF
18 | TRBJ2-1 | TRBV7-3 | CASSPTRLVIVRYNEQFF
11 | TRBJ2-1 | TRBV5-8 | CASSPEYEQFF
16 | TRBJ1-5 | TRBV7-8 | CASSLDGLYSNQPQHF
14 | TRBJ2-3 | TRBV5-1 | CASLAGDGTDTQYF
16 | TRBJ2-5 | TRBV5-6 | CASSLVFVGAYETQYF
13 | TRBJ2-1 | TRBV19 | CASSSGRVNEQFF
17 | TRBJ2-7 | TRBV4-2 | CASSQVVPGAVGYEQYF
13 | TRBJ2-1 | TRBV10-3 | CATSEYGNNEQFF
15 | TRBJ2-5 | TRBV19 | CASSPAGQPWETQYF
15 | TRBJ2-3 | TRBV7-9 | CASSPQGGSTDTQYF
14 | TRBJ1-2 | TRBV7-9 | CASSPELRYYGYTF
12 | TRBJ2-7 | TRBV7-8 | CASSSSSGRQYF
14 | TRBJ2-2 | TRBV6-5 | CASSYIGSTGELFF
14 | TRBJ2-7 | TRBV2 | CASGMGLLSYEQYF
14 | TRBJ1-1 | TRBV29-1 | CSVEGTQMNTEAFF
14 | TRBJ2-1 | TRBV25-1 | CASSGGSFFSEQFF
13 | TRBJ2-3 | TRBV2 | CATMSRPTDTQYF
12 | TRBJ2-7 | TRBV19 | CASGTSPYEQYF
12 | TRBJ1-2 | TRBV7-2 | CASSLYADGYTF
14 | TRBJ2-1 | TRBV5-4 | CASTPGLAGDEQFF
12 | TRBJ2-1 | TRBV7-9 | CASSSGRNEQFF
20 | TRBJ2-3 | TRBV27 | CASHPLGLAGGPGSSDTQYF
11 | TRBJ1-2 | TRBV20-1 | CSARTGEGYTF
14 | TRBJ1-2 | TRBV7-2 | CASSVQGPSFGYTF
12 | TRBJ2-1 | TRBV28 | CASSLVYNEQFF
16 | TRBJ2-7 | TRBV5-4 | CASSPERKTLSYEQYF
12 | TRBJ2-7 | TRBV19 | CASSFSGVEQYF
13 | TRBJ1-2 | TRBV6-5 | CASSETGNYGYTF
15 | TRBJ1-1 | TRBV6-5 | CASSPPGLSHLGAFF
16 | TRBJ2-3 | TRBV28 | CASHLRASGRSDTQYF
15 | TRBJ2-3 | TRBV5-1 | CASRPPRGFTDTQYF
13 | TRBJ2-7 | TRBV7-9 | CASSARDNYEQYF
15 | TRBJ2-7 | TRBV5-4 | CASTDFSGTYNEQYF
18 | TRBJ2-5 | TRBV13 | CATPTRGLAGEYQETQYF
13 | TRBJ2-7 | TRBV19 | CASSIVDGGEQYF
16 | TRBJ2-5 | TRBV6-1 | CASSGSGRRLGETQYF
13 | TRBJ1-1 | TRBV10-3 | CAIRPKRDTEAFF
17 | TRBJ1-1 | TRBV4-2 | CASSQDETGRRDTEAFF